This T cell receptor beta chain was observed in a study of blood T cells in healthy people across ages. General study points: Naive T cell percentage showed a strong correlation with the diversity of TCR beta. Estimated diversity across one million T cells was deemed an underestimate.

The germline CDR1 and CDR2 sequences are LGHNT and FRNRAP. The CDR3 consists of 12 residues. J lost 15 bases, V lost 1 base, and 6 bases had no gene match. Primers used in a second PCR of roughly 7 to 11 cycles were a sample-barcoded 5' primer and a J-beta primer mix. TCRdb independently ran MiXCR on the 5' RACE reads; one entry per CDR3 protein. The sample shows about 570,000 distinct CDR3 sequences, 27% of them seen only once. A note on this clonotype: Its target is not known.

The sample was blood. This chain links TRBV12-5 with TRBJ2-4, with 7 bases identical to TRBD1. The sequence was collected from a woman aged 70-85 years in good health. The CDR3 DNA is TGTGCTAGTGGTTTGGACGACAGGGCGGGGTACTTC. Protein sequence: CASGLDDRAGYF. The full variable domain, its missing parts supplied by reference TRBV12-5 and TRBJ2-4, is DARVTQTPRHKVTEMGQEVTMRCQPILGHNTVFWYRQTMMQGLELLAYFRNRAPLDDSGMPKDRFSAEMPDATLATLKIQPSEPRDSAVYFCASGLDDRAGYFGAGTRLSVL.